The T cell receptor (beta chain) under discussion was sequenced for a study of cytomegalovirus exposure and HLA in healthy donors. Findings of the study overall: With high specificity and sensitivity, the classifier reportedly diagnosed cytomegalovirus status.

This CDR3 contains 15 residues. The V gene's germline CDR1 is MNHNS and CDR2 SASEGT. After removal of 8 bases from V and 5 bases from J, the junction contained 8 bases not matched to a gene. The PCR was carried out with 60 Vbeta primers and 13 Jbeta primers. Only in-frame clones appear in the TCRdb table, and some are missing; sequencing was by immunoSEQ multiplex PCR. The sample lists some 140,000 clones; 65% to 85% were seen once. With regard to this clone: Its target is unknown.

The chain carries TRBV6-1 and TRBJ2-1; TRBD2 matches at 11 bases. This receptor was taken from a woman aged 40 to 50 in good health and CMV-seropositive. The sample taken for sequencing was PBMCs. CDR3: CASLRLAGNDNEQFF. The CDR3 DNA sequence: TGTGCCAGCCTCCGACTAGCGGGAAATGACAATGAGCAGTTCTTC.